The present T cell receptor beta chain was sequenced within a study of response to subunit inactivated influenza vaccine. This clonotype came up many times. Germline CDR1 SEHNR, CDR2 FQNEAQ (reference sequence). Deletions cut 1 base from V and 9 bases from J, with 7 bases between. The CDR3 has 12 residues. TCRdb reanalysed the RT-PCR reads using MiXCR and keeps one entry per CDR3 protein. The table shows about 190,000 distinct CDR3 sequences, with around an eighth occurring only once. This sequence joins TRBV7-9 and TRBJ2-4; no definite D call. The material sequenced was CD8+ T cells sorted from PBMCs, taken approximately 5 days after vaccination. This receptor was obtained from a man aged 50 to 59 who received an inactivated influenza vaccine. The CDR3 here is CASSLGGTIQYF. Here the CDR3 DNA reads TGTGCCAGCAGCTTAGGGGGTACCATTCAGTACTTC.